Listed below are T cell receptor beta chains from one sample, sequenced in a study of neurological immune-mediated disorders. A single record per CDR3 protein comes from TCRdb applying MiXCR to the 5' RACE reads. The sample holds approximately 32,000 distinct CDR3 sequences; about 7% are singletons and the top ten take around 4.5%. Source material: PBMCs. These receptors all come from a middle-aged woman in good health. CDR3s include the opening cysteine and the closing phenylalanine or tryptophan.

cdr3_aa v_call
CASSRGGTGRPGELFF TRBV5-6
CASSEGSAPRINEQYF TRBV10-1
CASSLGVFSPLHF TRBV7-9
CASSLSTDRAQRSNQPQHF TRBV7-9
CSVAAGGTDTQYF TRBV20-1
CASRRREETQYF TRBV5-6
CASSFTGKETQYF TRBV5-4
CASSLDVQAGELFF TRBV7-8
CASSQDRGYEQYF TRBV5-1
CASSLIGGITGELFF TRBV28
CASSRWTPDSGNTIYF TRBV6-5
CASSPGTGGGYTF TRBV5-1
CASSVFNYGYTF TRBV3-1
CASRSGSSGGGGELFF TRBV2
CASSLAGLAGVAEQYF TRBV5-1
CASSQDYVGVNGGYGYTF TRBV3-1
CPRGGNIQYF TRBV6-4
CASSPRRNTEAFF TRBV7-2
CSVGGGKGTQYF TRBV29-1
CASSPGFPQRRGYGYTF TRBV12-3/TRBV12-4
CSARLTGATNEKLFF TRBV20-1
CASSLWGQEEKLFF TRBV5-1
CASSRRQAEKLFF TRBV14
CASSFGFGAETQYF TRBV19
CATRTQTNTGELFF TRBV19
CAIAALNYGYTF TRBV28
CASSLATGVTEAFF TRBV12-3/TRBV12-4
CSAKRITSGNTIYF TRBV20-1
CASSETSGRGSHNEQFF TRBV5-1
CASSPLRRAGVNEQYF TRBV27
CATSRDLRDEQYF TRBV15
CASVLGGGEETQYF TRBV5-1
CASSVADGNEQYF TRBV9
CASSVGPGSYEQYF TRBV6-6
CSAREGGRETQYF TRBV20-1
CASSFDGQPNYGYTF TRBV5-1
CASSLPGPGRSTEAFF TRBV3-1
CASGRASFYNEQFF TRBV7-8
CASSQEASDTGELFF TRBV4-2
CASSQDPSGTYEQYF TRBV4-2
CASSVGQPYGYTF TRBV6-1
CASSFEGGRTDTQYF TRBV5-1
CASSMSGTKVHGTQYF TRBV14
CASSQAGETQYF TRBV14
CASSPRQSGANVLTF TRBV2
CASSQLDGTSSETQYF TRBV4-2
CASRKTGEETQYF TRBV2
CASSSDVSRETQYF TRBV7-2
CSALRGYNEQFF TRBV20-1
CASSIHPGGYEQYF TRBV19
CASSLGQGQETQYF TRBV5-5
CASSPAGQGKAFF TRBV5-1